These 25 T cell receptor beta chains originate from one sample sequenced in a study of CD8 T cells in Susac syndrome. RNA in amounts of roughly 0.45 to 1 ug was reverse transcribed with random hexamers. TCRdb re-derived calls from the immunoSEQ multiplex PCR reads in MiXCR, one entry per CDR3 protein. The sample consists of more than 95,000 distinct CDR3 sequences, around 92% of them appearing once. The sequencing input was CD4+ T cells from PBMCs. The origin of the receptors is a human donor with multiple sclerosis.

The gene calls are TRBV15 and TRBJ1-1; no clear D. Germline values: CDR1 LNHNV, CDR2 YYDKDF (reference sequence). CDR3 size: 14 residues. Trimming stripped 1 base from V and 3 bases from J, with 9 bases between. CDR3 sequence (DNA): TGTGCCACCAGCAGAGTGATCTCCCACACTGAAGCTTTCTTT. This gives the protein CATSRVISHTEAFF.

V and J are TRBV9 and TRBJ2-3; D tentatively reads TRBD1 or TRBD2 (6 bases each). There are 17 residues in the CDR3. V shed 2 bases and J shed 3 bases, with 19 bases lying between them. The germline V gene has CDR1 SGDLS and CDR2 YYNGEE. In DNA form, the CDR3 reads TGTGCCAGCAGCGTCTTATCGGGGGCGAAAGGAACAGATACGCAGTATTTT. Its translation: CASSVLSGAKGTDTQYF. The full variable domain, with the rest looked up from reference TRBV9 and TRBJ2-3, is DSGVTQTPKHLITATGQRVTLRCSPRSGDLSVYWYQQSLDQGLQFLIQYYNGEERAKGNILERFSAQQFPDLHSELNLSSLELGDSALYFCASSVLSGAKGTDTQYFGPGTRLTVL.

V usage is TRBV19 and J usage is TRBJ2-7; D is undetermined. Per the germline V gene, CDR1 is LNHDA and CDR2 is SQIVND (reference sequence). V was trimmed by 3 bases and J by 0 bases, leaving 9 bases between them. The CDR3 has 14 residues. CDR3 sequence reads: CASSISRSSYEQYF. The CDR3 bases are TGTGCCAGTAGTATCTCCAGAAGCTCCTACGAGCAGTACTTC.

This chain uses TRBV18 with TRBJ1-2, with unresolved D. V shed 6 bases and J shed 2 bases, with 16 bases lying between them. The CDR3 sequence is 15 residues long. Germline values: CDR1 KGHSH, CDR2 LQKENI. The CDR3 DNA is TGTGCCAGCTCTCCATCGGGGAATCCCAACTATGGCTACACCTTC. It is translated as CASSPSGNPNYGYTF. Together with reference TRBV18 and TRBJ1-2, the CDR3 gives the full variable domain: NAGVMQNPRHLVRRRGQEARLRCSPMKGHSHVYWYRQLPEEGLKFMVYLQKENIIDESGMPKERFSAEFPKEGPSILRIQQVVRGDSAAYFCASSPSGNPNYGYTFGSGTRLTVV.

The chain links TRBV30 to TRBJ1-1; 7 bases fit TRBD1. Germline loops: CDR1 GTSNPN, CDR2 SVGIG (reference sequence). The CDR3 covers 17 residues. J lost 5 bases, V lost 4 bases, and 19 bases had no gene match. The CDR3 protein is CAWTPLEGAGEGTEAFF. The CDR3 coding sequence is TGTGCCTGGACTCCCTTGGAGGGGGCTGGTGAGGGGACTGAAGCTTTCTTT.

Worth noting for this clonotype: A junction end diverges from the germline sequence, so it may reflect a read error. The V gene is TRBV29-1, the J gene TRBJ2-3; 8 bases match TRBD2. Germline CDR1 reads SQVTM; CDR2 reads ANQGSEA. The CDR3 is made up of 14 amino acids. Here the CDR3 DNA reads TGCAGCGCTGAAGGTAGCGGGGCTGCAGATACGCAGTATTTT. It codes for CSAEGSGAADTQYF.

Details on this clonotype: The junction departs from germline at one end; a sequencing error may be responsible. The chain combines TRBV4-1 with TRBJ2-3; 7 bases are a match to TRBD2. The length of the CDR3 is 16 residues. CDR1 and CDR2 (germline): MGHRA, YSYEKL. The CDR3 bases are TGCGCCAGCAGCCAAGATCGTACGGGGGGAGCAGATACGCAGTACTTT. Translation gives CASSQDRTGGADTQYF.

The gene calls are TRBV4-1 and TRBJ1-1; 7 bases line up with TRBD1. This CDR3 has 17 residues. Germline loops: CDR1 MGHRA, CDR2 YSYEKL. Trimming cost V 2 bases and J 0 bases; bases outside gene matches: 9. The CDR3 here is CASSQPTGKGVNTEAFF. As DNA, the CDR3 is TGCGCCAGCAGCCAACCGACAGGGAAAGGGGTGAACACTGAAGCTTTCTTT.

The chain joins TRBV19 to TRBJ2-5; tentative D call: TRBD1 (5 bases). This CDR3 contains 13 residues. Germline V lookup: CDR1 LNHDA, CDR2 SQIVND (reference sequence). Trimming left V 5 bases short and J 5 bases short, with 12 bases between. The CDR3: CASSPQGGETQYF. For the CDR3, the DNA is TGTGCCAGTAGTCCTCAGGGCGGTGAGACCCAGTACTTC.

The genes are TRBV7-9 and TRBJ1-6; 10 bases are a match to TRBD1. CDR3 size: 15 residues. Trimming cost V 4 bases and J 11 bases; bases outside gene matches: 8. CDR1 is SEHNR and CDR2 is FQNEAQ in the germline V gene (reference sequence). CDR3 in amino acids: CASSSGQGDLAPLHF. The CDR3 nucleotides read TGTGCCAGCAGCTCCGGACAGGGGGATTTGGCACCCCTCCACTTT.

The table lists this clonotype with a count of one. CDR3 nucleotide sequence: TGTGCCAGCAGTTTATGGACCCAGGAGCAGTACTTC. This gives the protein CASSLWTQEQYF. V is TRBV28 and J is TRBJ2-7; unclear D gene. The CDR3 extends over 12 amino acids. From germline, CDR1 is MDHEN and CDR2 SYDVKM. V gave up 0 bases and J gave up 7 bases, with 7 bases separating them.

The rearrangement joins TRBV28 to TRBJ2-5; 7 positions agree with TRBD1. Looked up from germline, CDR1 is MDHEN and CDR2 is SYDVKM. This CDR3 is built from 13 residues. Losses at the gene ends were 9 bases for V and 6 bases for J; bases not matched to a gene: 10. The CDR3 loop is CASNLRGLKTQYF. DNA for the CDR3: TGTGCCAGTAACCTTAGGGGGCTGAAGACCCAGTACTTC.

The V gene is TRBV27, the J gene TRBJ1-2; D is unresolved. Germline V CDR1 and CDR2: MNHEY, SMNVEV (reference sequence). The CDR3 is 11 residues long. V lost 6 bases, J lost 7 bases, and 9 bases lay in between. The CDR3 sequence is CASRGRGGYTF. For the CDR3, the DNA is TGTGCCAGCAGAGGACGGGGTGGCTACACCTTC.

This clonotype was observed a single time. The V and J genes are TRBV3-1 and TRBJ2-1, with D tentatively TRBD1 (5 bases). This CDR3 contains 15 residues. V was cut by 4 bases and J by 6 bases, with 16 bases left in between. Germline CDR1 is LGHDT and CDR2 is YNNKEL (reference sequence). Written as DNA, the CDR3 is TGTGCCAGCAGCCCGACGTACAGGAGATTCAATGAGCAGTTCTTC. This translates into CASSPTYRRFNEQFF.

The J gene is TRBJ1-1, the V gene TRBV7-9; a possible D gene is TRBD1 (6 bases). Germline V gene data show CDR1 as SEHNR and CDR2 as FQNEAQ (reference sequence). The CDR3 has 14 residues. The V end lost 3 bases, the J end lost 2 bases, and 10 bases lay between the germline ends. The CDR3 protein is CASSFQGTNTEAFF. CDR3 bases: TGTGCCAGCAGCTTTCAGGGGACTAACACTGAAGCTTTCTTT.

The chain is built from TRBV14 and TRBJ1-4; tentative D call: TRBD1 (6 bases). Germline V gives CDR1 SGHDN, CDR2 FVKESK. CDR3 length: 15 residues. Trimming removed 4 bases at V and 7 bases at J, with 16 bases between. The CDR3, as DNA: TGTGCCAGCAGCCGAAGTGGGGGGCGAGGTGAAAAACTGTTTTTT. It translates to CASSRSGGRGEKLFF.

This clonotype has only one observation. The chain recombines TRBV25-1 with TRBJ1-1; D unresolved. With 4 bases removed from V and 8 bases from J, the gap between germline ends came to 8 bases. The CDR3 loop spans 11 amino acids. Germline V gives CDR1 MGHDK, CDR2 SYGVNS. Here the CDR3 reads CASSGRSEAFF. CDR3 DNA: TGTGCCAGCAGTGGTCGGTCCGAAGCTTTCTTT.

The table lists this clonotype with a count of one. The chain couples TRBV28 to TRBJ1-5, with TRBD1 matching over 8 bases. The CDR3 has 15 residues. Germline trimming cut 7 bases from V and 1 base from J; bases unmatched to any gene: 6. Germline values: CDR1 MDHEN, CDR2 SYDVKM. Written as DNA, the CDR3 is TGTGCCAGCACCGCAGCAGGGGGCAGCAATCAGCCCCAGCATTTT. Translation: CASTAAGGSNQPQHF.

This rearrangement joins TRBV27 to TRBJ2-7; weak D call: TRBD2 (6 bases). V was cut by 3 bases and J by 0 bases, with 9 bases left in between. The CDR3 consists of 14 residues. In germline, CDR1 is MNHEY, CDR2 SMNVEV (reference sequence). The CDR3 nucleotides read TGTGCCAGCAGTTTGCGGGGTCCCTCCTACGAGCAGTACTTC. Residues: CASSLRGPSYEQYF.

The rearrangement links TRBV7-9 to TRBJ1-5; 7 bases are a match to TRBD1. Germline CDR1 SEHNR, CDR2 FQNEAQ (reference sequence). This CDR3 has 15 residues. V lost 5 bases to trimming and J lost 5 bases; unmatched junction nucleotides: 9. CDR3: CASSLGGTVHQPQHF. In nucleotides, the CDR3 is TGTGCCAGCAGCCTCGGTGGGACAGTGCATCAGCCCCAGCATTTT. Supplemented by reference TRBV7-9 and TRBJ1-5, the full variable domain reads DTGVSQNPRHKITKRGQNVTFRCDPISEHNRLYWYRQTLGQGPEFLTYFQNEAQLEKSRLLSDRFSAERPKGSFSTLEIQRTEQGDSAMYLCASSLGGTVHQPQHFGDGTRLSIL.

The chain employs TRBV12-5 and TRBJ2-1; 13 positions agree with TRBD2. In germline, CDR1 is LGHNT, CDR2 FRNRAP. The CDR3 sequence is 15 residues long. With V trimmed by 6 bases and J by 7 bases, 6 bases remained unmatched. The CDR3 DNA follows: TGTGCTAGTGGGTGGGGACTAGCGGGGAATAATGAGCAGTTCTTC. It is translated as CASGWGLAGNNEQFF.

This chain uses TRBV29-1 with TRBJ1-1, with D unclear. The germline V and J ends were trimmed by 5 bases and 5 bases, with 15 bases remaining between them. This CDR3 comprises 13 residues. The germline V gene encodes CDR1 SQVTM and CDR2 ANQGSEA. CDR3 residues: CSVKRRLGTEAFF. CDR3 sequence (DNA): TGCAGCGTTAAGAGGAGGCTTGGAACTGAAGCTTTCTTT.

The V call is TRBV19, the J call TRBJ2-4, with D possibly TRBD2 on 6 matching bases. The V gene's germline CDR1 is LNHDA and CDR2 SQIVND (reference sequence). This CDR3 region has 15 residues. V lost 5 bases and J lost 1, with 12 bases in between. The CDR3: CASSQSGGAKNIQYF. In DNA, the CDR3 is TGTGCCAGTAGTCAGTCCGGAGGGGCCAAAAACATTCAGTACTTC.

This clonotype was seen once. This sequence joins TRBV5-1 and TRBJ2-2, with D hard to call. Trimming left V 0 bases short and J 0 bases short, with 9 bases between. The CDR3 is made up of 16 amino acids. The germline V gene encodes CDR1 SGHRS and CDR2 YFSETQ. CDR3: CASSLAPVANTGELFF. The CDR3 DNA is TGCGCCAGCAGCTTGGCCCCCGTAGCGAACACCGGGGAGCTGTTTTTT.

This CDR3 reads CASSLPGGEESGNTIYF. The CDR3 coding sequence is TGTGCCAGCAGCCTACCGGGGGGCGAGGAATCTGGAAACACCATATATTTT. This chain uses TRBV7-9 with TRBJ1-3, with D perhaps TRBD1 (6 bases). Germline CDR1 and CDR2: SEHNR and FQNEAQ (reference sequence). Trimming took off 5 bases at V and 1 base at J, with 18 bases between the two ends. The CDR3 loop spans 17 amino acids.